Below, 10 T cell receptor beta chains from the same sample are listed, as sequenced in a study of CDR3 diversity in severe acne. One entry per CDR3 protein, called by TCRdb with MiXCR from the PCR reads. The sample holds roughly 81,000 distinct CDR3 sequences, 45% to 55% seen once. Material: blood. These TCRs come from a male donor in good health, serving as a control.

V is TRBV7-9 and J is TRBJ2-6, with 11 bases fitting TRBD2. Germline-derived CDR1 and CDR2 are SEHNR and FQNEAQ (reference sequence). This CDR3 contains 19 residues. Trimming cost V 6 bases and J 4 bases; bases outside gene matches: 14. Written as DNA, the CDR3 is TGTGCCAGCAGGCCTCCAGTTCTAGCGGGAGGATCCGGGGCCAACGTCCTGACTTTC. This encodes CASRPPVLAGGSGANVLTF.

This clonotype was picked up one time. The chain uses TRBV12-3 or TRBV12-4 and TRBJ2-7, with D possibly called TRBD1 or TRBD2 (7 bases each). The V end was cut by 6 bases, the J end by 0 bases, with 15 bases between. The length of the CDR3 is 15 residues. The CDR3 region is CASRQGGEISYEQYF. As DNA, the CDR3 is TGTGCCAGCAGGCAGGGGGGGGAGATCTCCTACGAGCAGTACTTC.

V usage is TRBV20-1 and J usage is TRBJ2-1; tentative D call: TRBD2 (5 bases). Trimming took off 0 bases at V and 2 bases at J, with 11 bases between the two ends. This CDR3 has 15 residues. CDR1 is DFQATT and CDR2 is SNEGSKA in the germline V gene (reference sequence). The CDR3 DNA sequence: TGCAGTGCTAGAGACCGCGCGGGTACCTACAATGAGCAGTTCTTC. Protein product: CSARDRAGTYNEQFF.

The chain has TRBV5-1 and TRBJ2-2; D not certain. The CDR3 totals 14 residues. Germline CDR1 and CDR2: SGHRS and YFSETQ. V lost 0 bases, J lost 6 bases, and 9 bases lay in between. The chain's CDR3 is CASSLAWDPGELFF. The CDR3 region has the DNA TGCGCCAGCAGCTTGGCGTGGGATCCCGGGGAGCTGTTTTTT.

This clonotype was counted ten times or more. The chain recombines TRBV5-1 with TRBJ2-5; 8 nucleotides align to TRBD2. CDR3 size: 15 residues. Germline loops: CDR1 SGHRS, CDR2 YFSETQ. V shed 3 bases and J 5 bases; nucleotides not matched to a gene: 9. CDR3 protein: CASSSGSGGGETQYF. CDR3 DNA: TGCGCCAGCAGCTCTGGGAGTGGCGGGGGGGAGACCCAGTACTTC. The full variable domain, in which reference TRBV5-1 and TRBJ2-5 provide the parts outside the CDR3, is KAGVTQTPRYLIKTRGQQVTLSCSPISGHRSVSWYQQTPGQGLQFLFEYFSETQRNKGNFPGRFSGRQFSNSRSEMNVSTLELGDSALYLCASSSGSGGGETQYFGPGTRLLVL.

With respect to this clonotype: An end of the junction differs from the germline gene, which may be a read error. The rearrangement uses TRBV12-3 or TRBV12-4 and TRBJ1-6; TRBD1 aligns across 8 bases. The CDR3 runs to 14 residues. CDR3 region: CASSQGQENSPLHF. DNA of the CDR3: TGTGCCAGCAGTCAGGGACAGGAGAATTCACCCCTTCACTTT.

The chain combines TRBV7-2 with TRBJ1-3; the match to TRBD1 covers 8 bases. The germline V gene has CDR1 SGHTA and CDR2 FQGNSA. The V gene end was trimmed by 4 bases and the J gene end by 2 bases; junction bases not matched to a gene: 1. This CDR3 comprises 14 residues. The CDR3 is CASSSQGAGNTIYF. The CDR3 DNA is TGTGCCAGCAGCTCACAGGGGGCTGGAAACACCATATATTTT.

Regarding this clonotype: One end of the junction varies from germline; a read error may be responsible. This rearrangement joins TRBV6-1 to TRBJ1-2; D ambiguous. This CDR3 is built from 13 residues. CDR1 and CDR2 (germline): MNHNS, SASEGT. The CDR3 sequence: CASSPYINHGYTF. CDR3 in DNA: TGCGCCAGCAGCCCCTACATTAACCATGGCTACACCTTC.

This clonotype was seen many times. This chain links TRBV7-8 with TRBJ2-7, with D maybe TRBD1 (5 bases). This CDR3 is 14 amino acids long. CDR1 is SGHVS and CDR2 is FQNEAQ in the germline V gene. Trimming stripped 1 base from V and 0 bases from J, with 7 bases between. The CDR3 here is CASSLGRASYEQYF. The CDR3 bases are TGTGCCAGCAGCTTAGGCAGGGCCTCCTACGAGCAGTACTTC.

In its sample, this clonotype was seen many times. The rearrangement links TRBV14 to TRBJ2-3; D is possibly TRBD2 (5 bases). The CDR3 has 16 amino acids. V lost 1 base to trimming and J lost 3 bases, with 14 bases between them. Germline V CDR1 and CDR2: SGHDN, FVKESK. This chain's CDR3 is CASSQVALADTDTQYF. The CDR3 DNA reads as TGTGCCAGCAGCCAAGTTGCTCTAGCAGATACAGATACGCAGTATTTT.